The 21 T cell receptor beta chains given below trace back to one sample, sequenced in a study of T cell responses to AZD1222 COVID-19 vaccine. TCRdb's table, derived via immunoSEQ multiplex PCR, lists solely in-frame clones and lacks some. The sample has some 130,000 clones, around 84% seen once. The sample in question was peripheral blood, obtained on day 0 of AZD1222 vaccination. These receptors were taken from an adult in good health.

The chain carries TRBV5-1 and TRBJ2-3; TRBD2 agrees at 10 bases. Germline V gives CDR1 SGHRS, CDR2 YFSETQ. J gave up 0 bases and V 3 bases, and 7 bases lay outside the gene matches. The CDR3 totals 17 residues. In DNA form, the CDR3 reads TGCGCCAGCAGCTCCGGACTAGCGGCCCCTAGCACAGATACGCAGTATTTT. Its protein is CASSSGLAAPSTDTQYF.

V usage is TRBV5-1 and J usage is TRBJ1-5; D is possibly TRBD1 (5 bases). Germline CDR1 SGHRS, CDR2 YFSETQ. CDR3 size: 15 residues. Trimming shortened V by 1 base and J by 2 bases, and 10 bases separated the two germline ends. The CDR3 nucleotides are TGCGCCAGCAGCTTGCAGGGAGGCGGCAATCAGCCCCAGCATTTT. It encodes CASSLQGGGNQPQHF.

Only a few counts were recorded for this clone. The genes are TRBV4-3 and TRBJ2-1, with 12 nucleotides matching TRBD2. CDR3 length: 18 residues. The J segment lost 8 bases and the V segment lost 1 base, leaving 12 bases of the junction unmatched. Germline assignment: CDR1 LGHNA and CDR2 YSLEER. The CDR3 DNA reads as TGCGCCAGCAGCCAAGGATTGCGGCTAGCGGGGGGGCTAGATGAGCAGTTCTTC. Residues: CASSQGLRLAGGLDEQFF.

This chain uses TRBV7-9 with TRBJ1-4; tentative D call: TRBD1 (6 bases). The CDR3 sequence is 15 residues long. The V end was cut by 1 base, the J end by 8 bases, with 14 bases between. The germline CDR1 and CDR2 sequences are SEHNR and FQNEAQ (reference sequence). The CDR3 spells CASSLEWGLEEKLFF. The CDR3, as DNA: TGTGCCAGCAGCTTAGAGTGGGGGCTGGAGGAAAAACTGTTTTTT. The whole variable domain, remainder taken from reference TRBV7-9 and TRBJ1-4, is DTGVSQNPRHKITKRGQNVTFRCDPISEHNRLYWYRQTLGQGPEFLTYFQNEAQLEKSRLLSDRFSAERPKGSFSTLEIQRTEQGDSAMYLCASSLEWGLEEKLFFGSGTQLSVL.

This rearrangement joins TRBV29-1 to TRBJ1-2; D remains unclear. Trimming left V 7 bases short and J 3 bases short, with 15 bases between. CDR3 length: 13 residues. Germline-derived CDR1 and CDR2 are SQVTM and ANQGSEA. For the CDR3, the DNA is TGCAGCGCTGGGCGGCAGGATCACTATGGCTACACCTTC. Translated: CSAGRQDHYGYTF.

This clone was picked up one time. This chain uses TRBV6-2 or TRBV6-3 with TRBJ1-2; possible D gene TRBD1, 5 bases. V was clipped by 4 bases and J by 2 bases, with 5 bases between them. Germline CDR1 and CDR2: MNHEY and SVGEGT. The CDR3 runs to 12 residues. CDR3 sequence (DNA): TGTGCCAGCAGTTGGACAAACTATGGCTACACCTTC. This sequence encodes CASSWTNYGYTF.

This rearrangement joins TRBV28 to TRBJ1-3, with a possible D match to TRBD1 (5 bases). Germline loops: CDR1 MDHEN, CDR2 SYDVKM. This CDR3 contains 14 residues. Deletions cut 3 bases from V and 4 bases from J, with 10 bases between. The CDR3 reads CASSFKGLGNTIYF. For the CDR3, the DNA is TGTGCCAGCAGTTTCAAGGGGCTAGGAAACACCATATATTTT.

The chain combines TRBV6-1 with TRBJ1-2, with D possibly being TRBD1 (5 bases). V dropped 1 base and J dropped 7 bases, with 13 bases sitting between them. In germline, CDR1 is MNHNS, CDR2 SASEGT. The CDR3 consists of 14 residues. CDR3 DNA sequence: TGTGCCAGCAGTGAAGATGGGGGGGAGTCTGGCTACACCTTC. Its translation is CASSEDGGESGYTF.

This clone came up once. The V call is TRBV7-9, the J call TRBJ2-7; 11 nucleotides align to TRBD1. CDR1 is SEHNR and CDR2 is FQNEAQ in the germline V gene (reference sequence). This CDR3 comprises 15 residues. V lost 3 bases to trimming and J lost 4 bases; unmatched junction nucleotides: 5. Written as DNA, the CDR3 is TGTGCCAGCAGCTTGGGGACAGGGGGGAGGTACGAGCAGTACTTC. Protein product: CASSLGTGGRYEQYF.

J is TRBJ2-7 and V is TRBV5-1; no clear D gene. The CDR3 has 12 amino acids. CDR1 and CDR2 from the germline V gene are SGHRS and YFSETQ. The V end lost 7 bases, the J end lost 0 bases, and 8 bases lay between the germline ends. The CDR3 loop is CASGDTSYEQYF. In DNA, the CDR3 is TGCGCCAGCGGTGACACCTCCTACGAGCAGTACTTC.

The chain carries TRBV6-5 and TRBJ2-1, with 9 bases that match TRBD1. The CDR3 extends over 15 amino acids. J gave up 7 bases and V 4 bases, and 8 bases lay outside the gene matches. Germline CDR1 and CDR2: MNHEY and SVGAGI. The CDR3 nucleotides read TGTGCCAGCAGTTTAGAAGGGACAGGGTGGAATGAGCAGTTCTTC. Protein sequence: CASSLEGTGWNEQFF.

This clone has a single count. V is TRBV21-1 and J is TRBJ2-7; the table's D call, TRBD1, was not checked against the DNA. TRBV21-1 is a recognized pseudogene. The CDR3 runs 14 residues. The CDR3 sequence: CASSPHRAGYEQYF. CDR3 nucleotide sequence: TGTGCCAGCAGCCCTCACAGGGCTGGTTACGAGCAGTACTTC.

The chain links TRBV9 to TRBJ2-3, with a tentative D call TRBD2 (5 bases). CDR3 length: 17 amino acids. Looked up from germline, CDR1 is SGDLS and CDR2 is YYNGEE. V shed 2 bases and J shed 6 bases, with 22 bases lying between them. CDR3 region: CASSVTDGLLIVDTQYF. DNA of the CDR3: TGTGCCAGCAGCGTGACGGACGGACTTCTGATCGTCGATACGCAGTATTTT.

The rearrangement links TRBV2 to TRBJ2-1, with TRBD1 matching over 7 bases. This CDR3 region has 12 residues. Germline loops: CDR1 SNHLY, CDR2 FYNNEI. The trim removed 8 bases at V and 4 bases at J, leaving 2 bases unmatched. The CDR3 loop is CASETGYNEQFF. The DNA for the CDR3 is TGTGCCAGCGAGACAGGGTACAATGAGCAGTTCTTC. The complete variable domain, with remaining parts taken from reference TRBV2 and TRBJ2-1, reads EPEVTQTPSHQVTQMGQEVILRCVPISNHLYFYWYRQILGQKVEFLVSFYNNEISEKSEIFDDQFSVERPDGSNFTLKIRSTKLEDSAMYFCASETGYNEQFFGPGTRLTVL.

The count of this clone is one. V and J are TRBV28 and TRBJ2-5; D gene ambiguous. V was cut by 3 bases and J by 3 bases, with 5 bases left in between. The germline CDR1 and CDR2 sequences are MDHEN and SYDVKM. The CDR3 is 12 amino acids. The CDR3 nucleotides are TGTGCCAGCAGTTTGGGTGAAGAGACCCAGTACTTC. Residues: CASSLGEETQYF. Combining the CDR3 with reference TRBV28 and TRBJ2-5 gives the whole variable domain DVKVTQSSRYLVKRTGEKVFLECVQDMDHENMFWYRQDPGLGLRLIYFSYDVKMKEKGDIPEGYSVSREKKERFSLILESASTNQTSMYLCASSLGEETQYFGPGTRLLVL.

The V and J genes are TRBV3-1 (or the pseudogene TRBV3-2) and TRBJ1-1; maybe TRBD1 (6 bases). Germline V gene data show CDR1 as LGHDT and CDR2 as YNNKEL (reference sequence). CDR3 size: 14 residues. Between the trimmed V and J ends, which lost 11 bases and 3 bases, there was a span of 19 bases. This CDR3 reads CALTWGRGHTEAFF. CDR3 sequence (DNA): TGTGCCCTAACTTGGGGGCGGGGGCACACTGAAGCTTTCTTT.

To note about this clone: A read error may account for a junction end that differs from germline. V and J are TRBV19 and TRBJ1-1, with 7 bases matching TRBD1. The germline CDR1 and CDR2 sequences are LNHDA and SQIVND (reference sequence). There are 14 residues in the CDR3. In nucleotides, the CDR3 is TGTGCCAATAGTATCCAGGGGGGCTACACTGAAGCTTTCTTT. This gives the protein CANSIQGGYTEAFF.

The chain uses TRBV2 and TRBJ2-1, with 7 bases aligning to TRBD1. Germline lookup yields CDR1 SNHLY and CDR2 FYNNEI. The CDR3 runs 13 residues. Trimming removed 4 bases from V and 12 bases from J; junction bases left unmatched: 9. CDR3 residues: CASSADRERRQFF. The CDR3 coding sequence is TGTGCCAGCAGTGCCGACAGGGAAAGGAGGCAGTTCTTC.

Only one count was recorded for this clone. The genes are TRBV7-8 and TRBJ1-2; TRBD1 matches at 8 bases. Germline V gives CDR1 SGHVS, CDR2 FQNEAQ. This CDR3 has 16 residues. The V gene end was trimmed by 5 bases and the J gene end by 2 bases; junction bases not matched to a gene: 10. DNA for the CDR3: TGTGCCAGCAGCCCAAGGTGGACAGGGACCAACTATGGCTACACCTTC. Its protein product is CASSPRWTGTNYGYTF.

The chain has TRBV4-1 and TRBJ1-6, with 9 bases fitting TRBD1. Germline trimming cut 2 bases from V and 6 bases from J; bases unmatched to any gene: 5. Germline V gene sequence: CDR1 MGHRA, CDR2 YSYEKL. The CDR3 length is 16 residues. CDR3 sequence reads: CASSQLQGARNSPLHF. The DNA for the CDR3 is TGCGCCAGCAGCCAATTACAGGGGGCTCGTAATTCACCCCTCCACTTT.

The gene calls are TRBV28 and TRBJ1-5, with TRBD1 matching 9 bases. Germline lookup yields CDR1 MDHEN and CDR2 SYDVKM. After removal of 3 bases from V and 8 bases from J, the junction contained 8 bases not matched to a gene. The CDR3 consists of 15 residues. DNA for the CDR3: TGTGCCAGCAGTTTTGGGACAGGGTCTATTGAGCCCCAGCATTTT. Its protein is CASSFGTGSIEPQHF.